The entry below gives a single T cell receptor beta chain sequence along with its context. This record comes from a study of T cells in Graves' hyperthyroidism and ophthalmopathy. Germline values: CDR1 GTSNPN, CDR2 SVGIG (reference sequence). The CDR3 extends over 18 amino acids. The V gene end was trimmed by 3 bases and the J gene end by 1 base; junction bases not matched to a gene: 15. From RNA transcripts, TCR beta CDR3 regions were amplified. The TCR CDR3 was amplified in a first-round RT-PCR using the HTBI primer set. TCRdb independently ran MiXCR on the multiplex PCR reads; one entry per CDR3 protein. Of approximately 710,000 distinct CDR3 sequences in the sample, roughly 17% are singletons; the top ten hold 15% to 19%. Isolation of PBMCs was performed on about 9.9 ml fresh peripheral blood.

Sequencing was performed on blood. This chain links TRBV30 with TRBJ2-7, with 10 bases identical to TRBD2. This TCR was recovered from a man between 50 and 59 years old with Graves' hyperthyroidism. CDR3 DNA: TGTGCCTGGAGCCCACCGGGACTAGCGACACTCACTTCCTACGAGCAGTACTTC. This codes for CAWSPPGLATLTSYEQYF.